The clone carrying this T cell receptor (beta chain) was observed a few times. Its target is not known. The data are from a study of beta chain features in type 1 diabetes. The study, taken as a whole, reports: PCR might show a preference for shorter templates, equally across patients and controls.

Per germline, CDR1 MNHEY and CDR2 SMNVEV (reference sequence). Trimming at V came to 5 bases and at J to 9 bases, leaving 14 bases not matched to a gene. This CDR3 region has 15 residues. As every portion of the isolated RNA was reverse transcribed, the sequencing read expressed TCRB transcripts. TCRdb's table, derived via immunoSEQ multiplex PCR, lists solely in-frame clones and lacks some. Of 900,000 or so clones listed, 15% to 20% are singletons. The source is a woman aged 18-30 years in good health. The V gene is TRBV27, the J gene TRBJ2-7; 9 bases are shared with TRBD2. The sequenced material came from naive CD4+ T cells from blood. The chain's CDR3 is CASSRVQASGNAQYF. CDR3 nucleotide sequence: TGTGCCAGCAGTCGAGTACAGGCTAGCGGGAACGCGCAGTACTTC.